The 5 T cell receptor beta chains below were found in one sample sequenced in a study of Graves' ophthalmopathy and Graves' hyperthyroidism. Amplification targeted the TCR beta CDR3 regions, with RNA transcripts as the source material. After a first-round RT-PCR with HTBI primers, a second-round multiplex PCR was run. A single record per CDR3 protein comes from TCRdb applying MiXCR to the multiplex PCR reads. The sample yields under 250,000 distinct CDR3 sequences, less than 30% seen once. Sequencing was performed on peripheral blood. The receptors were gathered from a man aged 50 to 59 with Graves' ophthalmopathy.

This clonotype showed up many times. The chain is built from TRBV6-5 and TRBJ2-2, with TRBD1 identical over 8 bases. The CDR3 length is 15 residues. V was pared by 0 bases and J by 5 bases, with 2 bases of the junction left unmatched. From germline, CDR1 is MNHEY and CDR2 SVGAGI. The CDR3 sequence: CASSYSRTGTGELFF. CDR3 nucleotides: TGTGCCAGCAGTTACTCTAGGACAGGGACCGGGGAGCTGTTTTTT.

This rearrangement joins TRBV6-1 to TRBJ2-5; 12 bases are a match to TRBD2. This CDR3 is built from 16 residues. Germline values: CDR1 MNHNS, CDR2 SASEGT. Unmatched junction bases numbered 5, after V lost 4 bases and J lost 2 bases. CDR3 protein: CASSASSGGVQETQYF. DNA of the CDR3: TGTGCCAGCAGTGCGTCTAGCGGGGGGGTTCAAGAGACCCAGTACTTC.

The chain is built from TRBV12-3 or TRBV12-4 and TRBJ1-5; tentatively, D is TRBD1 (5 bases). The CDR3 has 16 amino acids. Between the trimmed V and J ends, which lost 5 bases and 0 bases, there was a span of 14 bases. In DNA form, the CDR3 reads TGTGCCAGCAGTCCTAGCGGGGGAGGTAGCAATCAGCCCCAGCATTTT. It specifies CASSPSGGGSNQPQHF.

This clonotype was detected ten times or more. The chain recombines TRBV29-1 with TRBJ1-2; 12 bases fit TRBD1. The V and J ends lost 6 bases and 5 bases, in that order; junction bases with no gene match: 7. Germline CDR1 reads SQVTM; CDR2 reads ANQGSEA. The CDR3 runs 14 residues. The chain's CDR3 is CSVAGTGGKYGYTF. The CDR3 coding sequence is TGCAGCGTGGCCGGGACAGGGGGCAAGTATGGCTACACCTTC.

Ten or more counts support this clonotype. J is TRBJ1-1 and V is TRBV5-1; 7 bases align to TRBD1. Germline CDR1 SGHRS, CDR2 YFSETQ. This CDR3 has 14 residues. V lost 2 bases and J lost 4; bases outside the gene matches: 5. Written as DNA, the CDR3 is TGCGCCAGCAGCTTCGGGCAGGGGGGCACTGAAGCTTTCTTT. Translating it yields CASSFGQGGTEAFF.